This entry is about one TCR beta chain. The sample originates from a study of blood T cell repertoires in COVID-19. Study information: Sites across the United States, Italy and Spain contributed samples from acute and convalescent COVID-19. Sources were T cells, B-cell-depleted T cells, or PBMCs; the material itself was cDNA or gDNA.

The germline V and J ends were trimmed by 4 bases and 5 bases, with 15 bases remaining between them. The CDR3 has 14 amino acids. The germline V gene encodes CDR1 SGDLS and CDR2 YYNGEE. In the study's own analysis: How many nucleated cells were present was estimated from reference gene primer amplification. Clones were sequenced by immunoSEQ multiplex PCR, and TCRdb holds only the in-frame ones, with some missing. V and J calls and clone size come straight from that table; D and trimming were deduced from the DNA. There are about 120,000 clones in the sample; less than 85% occur only once, and approximately 13% lies in the top ten.

V usage is TRBV9 and J usage is TRBJ2-5; D perhaps matches TRBD1 (7 bases). Sequencing was performed on peripheral blood. The sequence was obtained from a human donor in a cohort sampled during active COVID-19. CDR3 in amino acids: CASSPAGGRETQYF. The CDR3 nucleotides read TGTGCCAGCAGCCCAGCAGGGGGGAGGGAGACCCAGTACTTC.